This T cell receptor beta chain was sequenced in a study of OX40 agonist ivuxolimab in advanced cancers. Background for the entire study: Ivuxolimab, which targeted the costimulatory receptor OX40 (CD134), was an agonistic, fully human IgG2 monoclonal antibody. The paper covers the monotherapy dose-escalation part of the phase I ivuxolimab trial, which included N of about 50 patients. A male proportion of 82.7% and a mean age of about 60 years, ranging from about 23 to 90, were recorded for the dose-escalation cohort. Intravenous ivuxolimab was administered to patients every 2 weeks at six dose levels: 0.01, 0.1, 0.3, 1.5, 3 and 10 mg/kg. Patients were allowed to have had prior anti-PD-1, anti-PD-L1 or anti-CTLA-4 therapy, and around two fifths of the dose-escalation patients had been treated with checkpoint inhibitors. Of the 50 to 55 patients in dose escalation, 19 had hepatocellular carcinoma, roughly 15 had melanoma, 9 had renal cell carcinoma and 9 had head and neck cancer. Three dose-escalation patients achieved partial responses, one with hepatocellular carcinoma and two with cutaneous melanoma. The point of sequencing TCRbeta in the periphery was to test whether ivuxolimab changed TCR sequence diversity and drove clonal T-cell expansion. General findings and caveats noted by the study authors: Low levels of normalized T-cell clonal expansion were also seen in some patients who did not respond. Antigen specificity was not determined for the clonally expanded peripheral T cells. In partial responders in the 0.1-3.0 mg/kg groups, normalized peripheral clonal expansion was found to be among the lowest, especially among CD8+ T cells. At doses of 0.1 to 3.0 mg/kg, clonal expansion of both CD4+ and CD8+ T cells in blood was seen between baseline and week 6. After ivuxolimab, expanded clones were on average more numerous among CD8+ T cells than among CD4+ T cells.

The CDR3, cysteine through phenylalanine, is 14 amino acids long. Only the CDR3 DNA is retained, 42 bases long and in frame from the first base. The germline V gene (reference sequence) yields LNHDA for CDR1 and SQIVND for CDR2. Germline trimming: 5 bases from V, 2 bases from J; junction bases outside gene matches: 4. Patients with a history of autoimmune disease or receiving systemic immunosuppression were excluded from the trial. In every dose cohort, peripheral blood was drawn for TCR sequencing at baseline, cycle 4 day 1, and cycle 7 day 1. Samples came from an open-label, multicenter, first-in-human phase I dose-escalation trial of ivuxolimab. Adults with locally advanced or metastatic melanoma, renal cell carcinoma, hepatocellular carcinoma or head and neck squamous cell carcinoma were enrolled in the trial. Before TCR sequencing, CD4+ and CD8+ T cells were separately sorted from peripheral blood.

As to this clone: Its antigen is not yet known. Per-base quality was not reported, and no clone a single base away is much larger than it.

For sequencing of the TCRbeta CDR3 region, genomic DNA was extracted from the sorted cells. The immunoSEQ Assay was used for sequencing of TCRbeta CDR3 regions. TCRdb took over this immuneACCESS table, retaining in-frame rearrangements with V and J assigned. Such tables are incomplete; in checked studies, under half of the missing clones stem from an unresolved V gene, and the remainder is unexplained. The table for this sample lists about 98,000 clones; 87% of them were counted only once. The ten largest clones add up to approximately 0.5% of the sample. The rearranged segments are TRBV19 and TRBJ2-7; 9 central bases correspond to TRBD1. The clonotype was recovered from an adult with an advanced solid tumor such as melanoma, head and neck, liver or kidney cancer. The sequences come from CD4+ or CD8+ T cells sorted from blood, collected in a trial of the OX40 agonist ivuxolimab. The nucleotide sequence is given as TGTGCCAGTAGTCCGGGACAGGGACCCTACGAGCAGTACTTC. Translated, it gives CASSPGQGPYEQYF.